Below, 18 T cell receptor beta chains from the same sample are listed, as sequenced in a study of cytomegalovirus exposure and HLA in healthy donors listed by TCRdb under 2017. The library was made by the immunoSEQ multiplex PCR assay. For the multiplex PCR, a mixture combining 60 forward primers for TCR Vbeta segments and 13 reverse primers for TCR Jbeta segments was used. TCRdb provides this immuneACCESS table in a form limited to in-frame rearrangements. Some clones are lacking; in checked studies, under half of them reflect an unresolved V gene, and why the rest are absent is not known. In this sample the table shows approximately 100,000 clones, around 77% of which occur a single time. The top ten constitute approximately 9.9% of the sample. The sample consisted of PBMCs. The source is a man aged 40-49 years in good health and CMV-seropositive.

This clone showed up just once. Relative to the germline gene, one junction end is altered; a read error may explain this. The chain combines TRBV7-9 with TRBJ2-1, with 14 bases identical to TRBD2. This CDR3 is 16 amino acids long. Germline V gene sequence: CDR1 SEHNR, CDR2 FQNEAQ (reference sequence). The CDR3, as DNA: TGTTCCAGCGGACTAGCGGGGGGACTCTCCTACAATGAGCAGTTCTTC. It translates to CSSGLAGGLSYNEQFF. Supplemented by reference TRBV7-9 and TRBJ2-1, the full variable domain reads DTGVSQNPRHKITKRGQNVTFRCDPISEHNRLYWYRQTLGQGPEFLTYFQNEAQLEKSRLLSDRFSAERPKGSFSTLEIQRTEQGDSAMYLCSSGLAGGLSYNEQFFGPGTRLTVL.

This chain connects TRBV7-8 to TRBJ1-4, with D possibly matching TRBD1 (5 bases). Germline-derived CDR1 and CDR2 are SGHVS and FQNEAQ. The CDR3 is made up of 13 amino acids. Trimming removed 8 bases at V and 6 bases at J, with 13 bases between. This CDR3 is CASASGGDEKLFF. DNA for the CDR3: TGTGCCAGCGCGTCGGGGGGGGATGAAAAACTGTTTTTT.

The CDR3 is CATSRRQGRTDTQYF. CDR3 in DNA: TGTGCCACCAGCAGAAGACAGGGCCGCACAGATACGCAGTATTTT. The V call is TRBV15, the J call TRBJ2-3; 7 bases agree with TRBD1. CDR1 is LNHNV and CDR2 is YYDKDF in the germline V gene (reference sequence). After removal of 2 bases from V and 1 base from J, the junction contained 3 bases not matched to a gene. There are 15 residues in the CDR3.

The V call is TRBV7-9, the J call TRBJ1-4; D is unresolved. V was pared by 5 bases and J by 7 bases, with 14 bases between. The CDR3 covers 14 residues. Germline CDR1 and CDR2: SEHNR and FQNEAQ (reference sequence). The DNA of the CDR3 is TGTGCCAGCAGCCTTACCCGGGTTAGTGAAAAACTGTTTTTT. Its protein is CASSLTRVSEKLFF. The variable domain in full, with the rest retrieved from reference TRBV7-9 and TRBJ1-4, is DTGVSQNPRHKITKRGQNVTFRCDPISEHNRLYWYRQTLGQGPEFLTYFQNEAQLEKSRLLSDRFSAERPKGSFSTLEIQRTEQGDSAMYLCASSLTRVSEKLFFGSGTQLSVL.

The V and J genes are TRBV7-6 and TRBJ2-7, with D possibly TRBD2 on 5 matching bases. This CDR3 contains 12 residues. V was trimmed by 4 bases and J by 3 bases, leaving 7 bases between them. Germline V lookup: CDR1 SGHVS, CDR2 FNYEAQ. CDR3 nucleotide sequence: TGTGCCAGCAGCTCTGGACTCTACGAGCAGTACTTC. This encodes CASSSGLYEQYF. Variable domain in full (rest from reference TRBV7-6 and TRBJ2-7): GAGVSQSPRYKVTKRGQDVALRCDPISGHVSLYWYRQALGQGPEFLTYFNYEAQQDKSGLPNDRFSAERPEGSISTLTIQRTEQRDSAMYRCASSSGLYEQYFGPGTRLTVT.

The J gene is TRBJ1-6, the V gene TRBV15; 7 positions agree with TRBD1. The junction had 6 bases not matched to a gene; V was cut back by 5 bases and J by 2 bases. Germline loops: CDR1 LNHNV, CDR2 YYDKDF (reference sequence). The CDR3 has 16 residues. CDR3 DNA: TGTGCCACCAGCGGGACAGCGAGCCCCTATAATTCACCCCTCCACTTT. Its translation is CATSGTASPYNSPLHF. The full variable domain, with the rest looked up from reference TRBV15 and TRBJ1-6, is DAMVIQNPRYQVTQFGKPVTLSCSQTLNHNVMYWYQQKSSQAPKLLFHYYDKDFNNEADTPDNFQSRRPNTSFCFLDIRSPGLGDTAMYLCATSGTASPYNSPLHFGNGTRLTVT.

V usage is TRBV30 and J usage is TRBJ2-3, with D perhaps matching TRBD1 (6 bases). The V end lost 4 bases, the J end lost 3 bases, and 11 bases lay between the germline ends. Germline V gene lookup returns CDR1 GTSNPN and CDR2 SVGIG (reference sequence). This CDR3 spans 13 amino acids. The CDR3 spells CAWTWGLTDTQYF. CDR3 DNA: TGTGCCTGGACCTGGGGGCTGACAGATACGCAGTATTTT.

The rearrangement uses TRBV5-1 and TRBJ1-6; TRBD1 agrees at 9 bases. The germline V gene has CDR1 SGHRS and CDR2 YFSETQ. J gave up 8 bases and V 4 bases, and 10 bases lay outside the gene matches. CDR3 length: 16 residues. Written as DNA, the CDR3 is TGCGCCAGCAGCCTTCCGACGGGACAGGGTTATTCACCCCTCCACTTT. Amino acids: CASSLPTGQGYSPLHF.

The genes are TRBV5-1 and TRBJ2-5, with D perhaps TRBD2 (5 bases). V gave up 2 bases and J gave up 6 bases, with 14 bases separating them. Germline lookup yields CDR1 SGHRS and CDR2 YFSETQ. There are 14 residues in the CDR3. The CDR3 loop is CASSFGSVVQTQYF. In DNA, the CDR3 is TGCGCCAGCAGCTTTGGTAGCGTGGTGCAGACCCAGTACTTC. The full variable domain, with the rest looked up from reference TRBV5-1 and TRBJ2-5, is KAGVTQTPRYLIKTRGQQVTLSCSPISGHRSVSWYQQTPGQGLQFLFEYFSETQRNKGNFPGRFSGRQFSNSRSEMNVSTLELGDSALYLCASSFGSVVQTQYFGPGTRLLVL.

V usage is TRBV28 and J usage is TRBJ1-4, with TRBD1 as a possible D gene (6 bases). This CDR3 is built from 11 residues. The germline gives CDR1 MDHEN, CDR2 SYDVKM. V was clipped by 5 bases and J by 8 bases, with 6 bases between them. CDR3 in DNA: TGTGCCAGCAGTCAGGGGGAAAAACTGTTTTTT. Amino acid sequence: CASSQGEKLFF.

CDR3 bases: TGTGCCAGCAGCCTGGGGCCCTTACTAAGTCAGCCCCAGCATTTT. Translation: CASSLGPLLSQPQHF. This rearrangement joins TRBV5-8 to TRBJ1-5, with D maybe TRBD1 (5 bases). CDR1 is SGHTS and CDR2 is YDEGEE in the germline V gene. The CDR3 has 15 amino acids. The V gene lost 4 bases and the J gene lost 6 bases, with 17 bases spanning the gap.

CDR3 region: CASSLQGNYGYTF. The CDR3 DNA reads as TGTGCCAGCAGCTTACAGGGGAACTATGGCTACACCTTC. J is TRBJ1-2 and V is TRBV5-5; 7 nucleotides match TRBD1. Germline V CDR1 and CDR2: SGHKS, YYEKEE (reference sequence). V lost 2 bases and J lost 2; bases outside the gene matches: 0. The CDR3 has 13 amino acids.

CDR3 residues: CAWTPEGDRDEAFF. The CDR3 DNA reads as TGTGCCTGGACTCCAGAGGGGGACAGGGATGAAGCTTTCTTT. V is TRBV30 and J is TRBJ1-1; TRBD1 matches at 9 bases. The CDR3 is 14 residues long. Germline assignment: CDR1 GTSNPN and CDR2 SVGIG (reference sequence). Trimming cost V 4 bases and J 7 bases; bases outside gene matches: 10.

This chain uses TRBV4-1 with TRBJ2-1; TRBD2 might be the D (6 bases). CDR3 length equals 16 residues. Between the trimmed V and J ends, which lost 1 base and 4 bases, there was a span of 14 bases. Germline V CDR1 and CDR2: MGHRA, YSYEKL. This chain's CDR3 is CASSQVGQGLYNEQFF. The CDR3 coding sequence is TGCGCCAGCAGCCAAGTAGGGCAGGGACTTTACAATGAGCAGTTCTTC.

J is TRBJ1-3 and V is TRBV4-3; D is undetermined. CDR1 and CDR2 (germline): LGHNA, YSLEER. The CDR3 totals 14 residues. V lost 4 bases and J 0 bases, leaving 7 bases between the germline ends. The DNA for the CDR3 is TGCGCCAGCAGCCCGGGAATCTCTGGAAACACCATATATTTT. Translation: CASSPGISGNTIYF.

Concerning this clone itself: The sample holds other DNA sequences that translate to the same CDR3. The rearrangement joins TRBV19 to TRBJ1-1; unclear D gene. The CDR3 extends over 14 amino acids. Trimming left V 6 bases short and J 2 bases short, with 13 bases between. CDR1 LNHDA and CDR2 SQIVND come from the germline V gene (reference sequence). CDR3 DNA sequence: TGTGCCAGTAGCACCCGAGGGCGTAACACTGAAGCTTTCTTT. This encodes CASSTRGRNTEAFF. The variable domain in full, completed from reference TRBV19 and TRBJ1-1, reads DGGITQSPKYLFRKEGQNVTLSCEQNLNHDAMYWYRQDPGQGLRLIYYSQIVNDFQKGDIAEGYSVSREKKESFPLTVTSAQKNPTAFYLCASSTRGRNTEAFFGQGTRLTVV.

The rearrangement uses TRBV6-6 and TRBJ1-1; 8 bases match TRBD1. CDR3 length equals 15 residues. The V gene end was trimmed by 6 bases and the J gene end by 6 bases; junction bases not matched to a gene: 12. The germline CDR1 and CDR2 sequences are MNHNY and SVGAGI (reference sequence). The CDR3 DNA reads as TGTGCCAGCAGCCCCGGGACAGGCTTAAACCCTGAAGCTTTCTTT. Translation: CASSPGTGLNPEAFF.

This chain connects TRBV7-2 to TRBJ1-2; 8 bases line up with TRBD1. Germline CDR1 reads SGHTA; CDR2 reads FQGNSA. The V gene end was trimmed by 0 bases and the J gene end by 4 bases; junction bases not matched to a gene: 4. This CDR3 is 15 amino acids long. CDR3 protein: CASSLASGTGYGYTF. CDR3 in DNA: TGTGCCAGCAGCTTAGCCTCCGGGACAGGCTATGGCTACACCTTC.